The clone carrying this T cell receptor beta chain came up a few times. The sample belongs to a study of cytomegalovirus exposure and HLA in healthy donors. An approximately 120-subject validation cohort, separate from the approximately 690-subject first cohort, supplied the donors. Produced via immunoSEQ multiplex PCR; TCRdb's table is partial and in-frame only. The table has fewer than 95,000 clones, around 95% seen once. V lost 0 bases, J lost 7 bases, and 8 bases stayed unmatched. Germline V gene sequence: CDR1 GTSNPN, CDR2 SVGIG (reference sequence). The CDR3 is 15 amino acids. The TCR was taken from a woman aged 18-30 years in good health and CMV-seronegative. The gene calls are TRBV30 and TRBJ1-5, with 8 bases aligning to TRBD1. The sample was PBMCs. The CDR3, as DNA: TGTGCCTGGAGTGTGGGACAGGCGGCGGTCCAGCCCCAGCATTTT. Protein product: CAWSVGQAAVQPQHF.